This paragraph reports one TCR beta chain. This CDR3 contains 13 residues. CDR1 KGHDR and CDR2 SFDVKD come from the germline V gene. Trimming stripped 7 bases from V and 4 bases from J, with 12 bases between. The data were taken from a study of control samples from healthy donors and cancer patients. TCRdb's table, derived via immunoSEQ multiplex PCR, lists solely in-frame clones and lacks some. The sample yields about 77,000 clones, over 80% seen once. The sequencing sample was made of blood. The chain recombines TRBV24-1 with TRBJ2-5; D uncertain. The source is a woman aged 55-69 years in good health. CDR3 DNA: TGTGCCACCAGAGGACCTGGGCGAGAGACCCAGTACTTC. This encodes CATRGPGRETQYF.